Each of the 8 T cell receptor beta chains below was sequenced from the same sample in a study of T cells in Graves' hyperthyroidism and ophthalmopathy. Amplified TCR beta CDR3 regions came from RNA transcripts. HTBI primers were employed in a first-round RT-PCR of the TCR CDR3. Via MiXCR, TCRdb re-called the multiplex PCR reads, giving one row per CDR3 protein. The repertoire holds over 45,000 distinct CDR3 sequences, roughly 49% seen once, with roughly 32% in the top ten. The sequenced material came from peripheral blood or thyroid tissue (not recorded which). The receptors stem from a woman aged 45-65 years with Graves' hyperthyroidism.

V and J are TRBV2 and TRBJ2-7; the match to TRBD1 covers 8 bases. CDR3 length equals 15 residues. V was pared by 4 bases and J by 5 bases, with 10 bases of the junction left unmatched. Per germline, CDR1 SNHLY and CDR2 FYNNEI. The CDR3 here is CASSVGQGKRNEQYF. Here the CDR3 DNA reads TGTGCCAGCAGTGTCGGACAGGGCAAGCGGAACGAGCAGTACTTC.

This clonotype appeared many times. The CDR3 DNA reads TGCAGTGCTAGCCCGGGACAGGGAGGGGGCTACACCTTC. Translating gives CSASPGQGGGYTF. The rearrangement links TRBV20-1 to TRBJ1-2, with TRBD1 matching 9 bases. V gave up 3 bases and J gave up 8 bases; unmatched junction bases: 7. CDR3 length: 13 residues. Germline-derived CDR1 and CDR2 are DFQATT and SNEGSKA (reference sequence).

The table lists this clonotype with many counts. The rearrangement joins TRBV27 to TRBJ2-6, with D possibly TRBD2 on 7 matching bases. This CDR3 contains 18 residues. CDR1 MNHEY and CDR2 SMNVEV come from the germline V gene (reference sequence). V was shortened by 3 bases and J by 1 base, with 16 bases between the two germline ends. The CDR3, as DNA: TGTGCCAGCAGTTTTAAGGCGGGGGCAAGATCTGGGGCCAACGTCCTGACTTTC. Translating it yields CASSFKAGARSGANVLTF.

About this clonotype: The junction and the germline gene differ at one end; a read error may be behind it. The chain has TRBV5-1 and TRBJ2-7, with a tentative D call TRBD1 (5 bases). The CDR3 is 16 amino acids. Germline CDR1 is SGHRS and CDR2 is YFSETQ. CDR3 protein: CASSLRSGDRPYEQYF. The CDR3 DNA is TGTGCCAGCAGCCTCCGGTCCGGTGACAGACCCTACGAGCAGTACTTC.

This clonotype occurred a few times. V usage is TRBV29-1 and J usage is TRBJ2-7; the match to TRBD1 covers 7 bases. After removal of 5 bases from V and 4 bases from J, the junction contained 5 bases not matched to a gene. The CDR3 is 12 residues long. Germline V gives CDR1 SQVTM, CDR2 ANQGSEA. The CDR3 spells CSVLGQAYEQYF. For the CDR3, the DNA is TGCAGCGTTTTAGGACAGGCGTACGAGCAGTACTTC.

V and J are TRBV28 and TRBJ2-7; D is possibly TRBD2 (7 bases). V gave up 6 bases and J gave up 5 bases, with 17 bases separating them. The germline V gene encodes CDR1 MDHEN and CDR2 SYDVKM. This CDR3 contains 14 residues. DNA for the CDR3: TGTGCCAGCAGCCGGGACGGGGGGCAGCACGAGCAGTACTTC. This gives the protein CASSRDGGQHEQYF.

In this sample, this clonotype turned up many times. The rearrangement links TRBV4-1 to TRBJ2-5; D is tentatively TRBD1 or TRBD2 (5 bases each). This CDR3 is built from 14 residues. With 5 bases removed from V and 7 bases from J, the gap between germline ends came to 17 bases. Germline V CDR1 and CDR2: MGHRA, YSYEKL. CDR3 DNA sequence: TGCGCCAGCAGCTTCGGGACGGGAAGATGGACCCAGTACTTC. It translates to CASSFGTGRWTQYF.

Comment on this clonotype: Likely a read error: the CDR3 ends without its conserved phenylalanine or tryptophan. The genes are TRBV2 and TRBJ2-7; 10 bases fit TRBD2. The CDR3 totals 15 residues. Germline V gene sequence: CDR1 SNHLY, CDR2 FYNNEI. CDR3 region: CASREGIAGGYEQYS. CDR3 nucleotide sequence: TGTGCCAGCAGGGAAGGGATAGCGGGAGGCTACGAGCAGTACTCC.